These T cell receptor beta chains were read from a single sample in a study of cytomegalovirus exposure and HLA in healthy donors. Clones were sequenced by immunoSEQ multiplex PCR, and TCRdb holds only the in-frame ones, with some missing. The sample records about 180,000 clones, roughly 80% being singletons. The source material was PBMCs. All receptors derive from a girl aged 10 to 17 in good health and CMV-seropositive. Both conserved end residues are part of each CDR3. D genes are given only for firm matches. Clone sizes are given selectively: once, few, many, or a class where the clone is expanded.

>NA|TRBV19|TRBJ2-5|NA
CASSIGGETQYF
TGTGCCAGTAGTATCGGGGGAGAGACCCAGTACTTC
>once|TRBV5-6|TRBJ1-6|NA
CASSPGPGVWYSPLHF
TGTGCCAGCAGCCCTGGCCCAGGGGTGTGGTATTCACCCCTCCACTTT
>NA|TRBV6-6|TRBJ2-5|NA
CASSFRSGVETQYF
TGTGCCAGCAGTTTCAGATCAGGGGTAGAGACCCAGTACTTC
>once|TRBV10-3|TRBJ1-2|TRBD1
CAISETDRGDYGYTF
TGTGCCATCAGTGAGACCGACAGGGGGGACTATGGCTACACCTTC
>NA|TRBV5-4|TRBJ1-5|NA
CASSSWGEINKPQHF
TGTGCCAGCAGCTCTTGGGGGGAAATTAACAAGCCCCAGCATTTT
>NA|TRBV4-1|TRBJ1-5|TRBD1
CASSQGTGGQPQHF
TGCGCCAGCAGCCAAGGGACAGGGGGTCAGCCCCAGCATTTT
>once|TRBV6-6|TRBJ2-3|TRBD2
CASSHTSGRLSDTQYF
TGTGCCAGCAGCCACACTAGCGGGAGATTGTCAGATACGCAGTATTTT
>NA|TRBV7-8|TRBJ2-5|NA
CASSLAVTRETQYF
TGTGCCAGCAGCTTAGCGGTAACGCGAGAGACCCAGTACTTC
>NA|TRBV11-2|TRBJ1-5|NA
CASSLDGGSNQPQHF
TGTGCCAGCAGCTTAGACGGAGGCAGCAATCAGCCCCAGCATTTT
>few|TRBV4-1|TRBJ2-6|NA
CASSQPYREVSGANVLTF
TGCGCCAGCAGCCAGCCTTACAGGGAAGTCTCTGGGGCCAACGTCCTGACTTTC
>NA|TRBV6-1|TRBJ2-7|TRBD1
CASSPGTVEQYF
TGTGCCAGCAGCCCCGGGACAGTCGAGCAGTACTTC
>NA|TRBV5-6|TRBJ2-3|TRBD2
CASSLFLAGTDTQYF
TGTGCCAGCAGCTTGTTTCTAGCGGGCACAGATACGCAGTATTTT
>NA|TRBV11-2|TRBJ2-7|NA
CASSLDGLWVRGNSYEQYF
TGTGCCAGCAGCTTAGATGGTCTTTGGGTCAGGGGAAACTCCTACGAGCAGTACTTC
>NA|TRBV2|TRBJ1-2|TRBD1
CASSGTGAGGYTF
TGTGCCAGCAGTGGGACAGGGGCGGGAGGCTACACCTTC
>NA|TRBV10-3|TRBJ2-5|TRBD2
CAISGLAGENQETQYF
TGTGCCATCAGTGGACTAGCGGGAGAGAACCAAGAGACCCAGTACTTC
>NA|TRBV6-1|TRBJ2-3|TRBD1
CASSDQTGADTQYF
TGTGCCAGCAGTGATCAGACAGGGGCAGATACGCAGTATTTT
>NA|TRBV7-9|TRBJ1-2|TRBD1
CASSGVWTGPSYGYTF
TGTGCCAGCAGCGGCGTATGGACAGGGCCTAGCTATGGCTACACCTTC
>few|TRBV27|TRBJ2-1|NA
CASSSGSSYNEQFF
TGTGCCAGCAGTTCCGGGAGCTCCTACAATGAGCAGTTCTTC
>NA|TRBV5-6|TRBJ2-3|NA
CASSLGGRGPDTQYF
TGTGCCAGCAGCCTGGGGGGAAGGGGGCCAGATACGCAGTATTTT
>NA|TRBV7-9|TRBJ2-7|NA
CASSLTNGLTERYEQYF
TGTGCCAGCAGCTTAACTAATGGCCTTACGGAACGCTACGAGCAGTACTTC
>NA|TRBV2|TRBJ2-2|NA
CASSEFSSNTGELFF
TGTGCCAGCAGTGAGTTCTCCTCGAACACCGGGGAGCTGTTTTTT
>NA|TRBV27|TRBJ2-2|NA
CASRRGAGELFF
TGTGCCAGCAGGCGGGGTGCCGGGGAGCTGTTTTTT
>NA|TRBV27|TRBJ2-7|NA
CASRTGVEQYF
TGTGCCAGCCGGACCGGGGTGGAGCAGTACTTC
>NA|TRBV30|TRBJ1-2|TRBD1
CAWDRANYGYTF
TGTGCCTGGGACAGGGCCAACTATGGCTACACCTTC
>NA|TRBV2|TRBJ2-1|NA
CASSDETPPNEQFF
TGTGCCAGCAGTGATGAAACACCACCCAATGAGCAGTTCTTC
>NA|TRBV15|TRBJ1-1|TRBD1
CATSRHRTGNTEAFF
TGTGCCACCAGCAGACATAGGACAGGGAACACTGAAGCTTTCTTT
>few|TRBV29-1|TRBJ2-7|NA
CSVVAGFNYEQYF
TGCAGCGTTGTAGCCGGTTTTAACTACGAGCAGTACTTC
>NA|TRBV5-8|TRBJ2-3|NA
CASSFAGEFTDTQYF
TGTGCCAGCAGCTTCGCTGGGGAGTTCACAGATACGCAGTATTTT
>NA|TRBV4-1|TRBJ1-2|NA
CASSHAGEIYAGYTF
TGCGCCAGCAGCCACGCGGGGGAAATTTATGCTGGCTACACCTTC
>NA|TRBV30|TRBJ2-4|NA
CAWSDLGRGAKNIQYF
TGTGCCTGGAGTGACTTGGGGCGCGGGGCGAAAAACATTCAGTACTTC
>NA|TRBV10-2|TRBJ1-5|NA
CASTSRRDQPQHF
TGCGCCAGCACCTCCCGCAGGGATCAGCCCCAGCATTTT
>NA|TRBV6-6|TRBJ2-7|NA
CASSYHINEQYF
TGTGCCAGCAGTTACCACATCAACGAGCAGTACTTC
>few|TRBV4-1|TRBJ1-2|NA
CASSLTGGLSDGYTF
TGCGCCAGCAGCCTAACGGGGGGTTTAAGTGATGGCTACACCTTC
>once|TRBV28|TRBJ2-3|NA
CASSYGTSTDTQYF
TGTGCCAGCAGTTACGGGACTAGCACAGATACGCAGTATTTT